This T cell receptor beta chain derives from a study of neoadjuvant anti-PD-1 for oral cavity cancer. The overall study: Non-progressing patients received a fourth nivolumab dose near day 43, then surgery on days 50-56. Study findings and constraints: Pretreatment Treg/Th17 ratio correlated inversely with post-treatment tumor clonality.

No culture or expansion preceded analysis of these blood cells. Trimming took 0 bases from V and 2 from J; bases not matched to a gene: 3. Germline CDR1 and CDR2: ENHRY and SYGVKD. The CDR3 is 17 residues long. TCRdb keeps only in-frame clones here, not all; method: immunoSEQ multiplex PCR. The table lists 80,000 to 95,000 clones, 70% to 85% of them singletons. On this clone itself: No antigen is known for it.

The source was PBMCs, collected before nivolumab (anti-PD-1) treatment. The V and J genes are TRBV10-3 and TRBJ1-4; 10 positions agree with TRBD1. The TCR was taken from a person aged 35-79 years with oral cavity squamous cell carcinoma. CDR3 bases: TGTGCCATCAGTGAGTCGACAGGGGGCAAGACTAATGAAAAACTGTTTTTT. Its protein product is CAISESTGGKTNEKLFF.